This TCR beta chain was retrieved from a study of T cells in Graves' hyperthyroidism and ophthalmopathy. In germline, CDR1 is SGHRS, CDR2 YFSETQ. The CDR3 loop spans 14 amino acids. V lost 3 bases and J lost 8; bases outside the gene matches: 5. Graves' hyperthyroidism is called stable when ophthalmopathy does not progress within 18 months. Patients having uncontrolled infection, another autoimmune disease, pregnancy or lactation were not included. PBMCs were derived from around 10 ml fresh peripheral blood. From RNA transcripts, TCR beta CDR3 regions were amplified. TCR CDR3 underwent first-round RT-PCR with the HTBI primer set. TCRdb analysed the multiplex PCR reads with MiXCR anew, one entry per CDR3 protein. The top ten hold approximately 29% of the sample, which has 300,000 to 450,000 distinct CDR3 sequences, 15% seen once.

This chain joins TRBV5-1 and TRBJ1-3; 10 bases are shared with TRBD1. This TCR was sampled from a woman under 40 with Graves' hyperthyroidism. The sequenced sample was blood. This chain's CDR3 is CASSYGQGVDTIYF. The CDR3 DNA reads as TGCGCCAGCAGCTATGGACAGGGGGTTGACACCATATATTTT.